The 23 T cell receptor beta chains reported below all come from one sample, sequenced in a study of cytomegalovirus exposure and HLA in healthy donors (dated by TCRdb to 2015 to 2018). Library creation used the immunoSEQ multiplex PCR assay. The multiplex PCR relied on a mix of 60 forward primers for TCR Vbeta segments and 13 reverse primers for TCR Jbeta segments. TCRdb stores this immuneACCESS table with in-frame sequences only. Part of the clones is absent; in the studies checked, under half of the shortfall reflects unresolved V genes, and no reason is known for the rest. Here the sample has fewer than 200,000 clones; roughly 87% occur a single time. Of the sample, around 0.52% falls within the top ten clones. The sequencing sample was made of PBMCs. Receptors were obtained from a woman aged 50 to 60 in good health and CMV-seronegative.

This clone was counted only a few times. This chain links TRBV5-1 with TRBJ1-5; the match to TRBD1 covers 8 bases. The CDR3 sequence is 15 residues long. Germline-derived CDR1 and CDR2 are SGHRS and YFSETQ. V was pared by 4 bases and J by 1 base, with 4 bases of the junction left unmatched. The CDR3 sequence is CASSLQGASNQPQHF. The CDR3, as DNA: TGCGCCAGCAGCCTTCAGGGGGCGAGCAATCAGCCCCAGCATTTT.

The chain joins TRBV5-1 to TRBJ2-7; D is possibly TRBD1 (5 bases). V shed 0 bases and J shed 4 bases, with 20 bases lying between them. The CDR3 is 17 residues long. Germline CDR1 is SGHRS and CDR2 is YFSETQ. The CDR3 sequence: CASSLDPPKPGLYEQYF. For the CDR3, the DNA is TGCGCCAGCAGCTTGGACCCTCCTAAGCCAGGGTTGTACGAGCAGTACTTC.

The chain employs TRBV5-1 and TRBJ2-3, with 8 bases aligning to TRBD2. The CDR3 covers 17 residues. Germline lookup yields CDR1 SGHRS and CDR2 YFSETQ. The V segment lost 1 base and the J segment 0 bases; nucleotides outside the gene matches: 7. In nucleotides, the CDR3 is TGCGCCAGCAGCTTGACTAGCGGAGATTCTAGCACAGATACGCAGTATTTT. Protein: CASSLTSGDSSTDTQYF. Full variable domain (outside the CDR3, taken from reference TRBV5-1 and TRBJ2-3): KAGVTQTPRYLIKTRGQQVTLSCSPISGHRSVSWYQQTPGQGLQFLFEYFSETQRNKGNFPGRFSGRQFSNSRSEMNVSTLELGDSALYLCASSLTSGDSSTDTQYFGPGTRLTVL.

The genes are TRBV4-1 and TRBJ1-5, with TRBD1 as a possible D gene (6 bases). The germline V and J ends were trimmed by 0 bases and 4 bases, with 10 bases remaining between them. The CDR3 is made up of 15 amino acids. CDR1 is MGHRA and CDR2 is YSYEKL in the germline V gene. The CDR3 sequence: CASSQELQGNQPQHF. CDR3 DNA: TGCGCCAGCAGCCAAGAGCTTCAGGGGAATCAGCCCCAGCATTTT.

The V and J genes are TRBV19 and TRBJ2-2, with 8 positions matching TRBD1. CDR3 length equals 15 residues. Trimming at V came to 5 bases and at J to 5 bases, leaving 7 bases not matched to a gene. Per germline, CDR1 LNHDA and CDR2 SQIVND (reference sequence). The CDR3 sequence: CASSPGGQGTGELFF. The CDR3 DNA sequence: TGTGCCAGTAGTCCCGGAGGACAGGGTACCGGGGAGCTGTTTTTT. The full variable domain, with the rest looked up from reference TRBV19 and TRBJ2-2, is DGGITQSPKYLFRKEGQNVTLSCEQNLNHDAMYWYRQDPGQGLRLIYYSQIVNDFQKGDIAEGYSVSREKKESFPLTVTSAQKNPTAFYLCASSPGGQGTGELFFGEGSRLTVL.

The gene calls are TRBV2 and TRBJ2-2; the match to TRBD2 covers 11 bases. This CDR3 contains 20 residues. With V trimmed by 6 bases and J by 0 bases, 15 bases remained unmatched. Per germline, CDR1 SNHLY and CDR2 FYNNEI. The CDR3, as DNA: TGTGCCAGCAGGCCCACACCGGGACTAGCGGCCAACGCGAACACCGGGGAGCTGTTTTTT. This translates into CASRPTPGLAANANTGELFF. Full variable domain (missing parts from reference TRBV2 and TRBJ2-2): EPEVTQTPSHQVTQMGQEVILRCVPISNHLYFYWYRQILGQKVEFLVSFYNNEISEKSEIFDDQFSVERPDGSNFTLKIRSTKLEDSAMYFCASRPTPGLAANANTGELFFGEGSRLTVL.

The CDR3: CASSLGGGNYEQYF. CDR3 DNA: TGTGCCAGCAGCTTAGGCGGGGGGAACTACGAGCAGTACTTC. This rearrangement joins TRBV7-9 to TRBJ2-7; 8 bases are shared with TRBD2. CDR3 length equals 14 residues. V gave up 1 base and J gave up 3 bases; unmatched junction bases: 2. Germline V CDR1 and CDR2: SEHNR, FQNEAQ (reference sequence).

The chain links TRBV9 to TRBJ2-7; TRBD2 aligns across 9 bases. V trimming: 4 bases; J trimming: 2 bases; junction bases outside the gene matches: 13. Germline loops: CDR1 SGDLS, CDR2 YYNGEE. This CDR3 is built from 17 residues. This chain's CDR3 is CASSPENGRGGPYEQYF. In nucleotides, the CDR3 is TGTGCCAGCAGCCCAGAAAATGGGCGGGGGGGTCCCTACGAGCAGTACTTC.

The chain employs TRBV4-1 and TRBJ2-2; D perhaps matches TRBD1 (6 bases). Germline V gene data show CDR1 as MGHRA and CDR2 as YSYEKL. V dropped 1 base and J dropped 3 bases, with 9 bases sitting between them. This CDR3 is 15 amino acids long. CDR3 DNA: TGCGCCAGCAGCCAAGCAGGGGTATACACCGGGGAGCTGTTTTTT. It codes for CASSQAGVYTGELFF.

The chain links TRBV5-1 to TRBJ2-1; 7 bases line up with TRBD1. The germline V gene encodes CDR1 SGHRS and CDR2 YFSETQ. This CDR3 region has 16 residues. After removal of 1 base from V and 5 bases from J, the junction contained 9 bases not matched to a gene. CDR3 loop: CASSLLPGQLDNEQFF. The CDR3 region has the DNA TGCGCCAGCAGCTTGCTTCCGGGACAGTTGGACAATGAGCAGTTCTTC. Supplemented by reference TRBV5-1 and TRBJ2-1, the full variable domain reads KAGVTQTPRYLIKTRGQQVTLSCSPISGHRSVSWYQQTPGQGLQFLFEYFSETQRNKGNFPGRFSGRQFSNSRSEMNVSTLELGDSALYLCASSLLPGQLDNEQFFGPGTRLTVL.

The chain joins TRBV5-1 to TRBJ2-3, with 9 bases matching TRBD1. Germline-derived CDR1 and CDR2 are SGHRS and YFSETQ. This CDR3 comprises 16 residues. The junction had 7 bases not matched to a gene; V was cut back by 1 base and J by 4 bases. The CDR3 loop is CASSLYGTGLPDTQYF. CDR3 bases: TGCGCCAGCAGCTTGTATGGGACAGGGCTCCCAGATACGCAGTATTTT. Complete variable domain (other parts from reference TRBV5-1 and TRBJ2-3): KAGVTQTPRYLIKTRGQQVTLSCSPISGHRSVSWYQQTPGQGLQFLFEYFSETQRNKGNFPGRFSGRQFSNSRSEMNVSTLELGDSALYLCASSLYGTGLPDTQYFGPGTRLTVL.

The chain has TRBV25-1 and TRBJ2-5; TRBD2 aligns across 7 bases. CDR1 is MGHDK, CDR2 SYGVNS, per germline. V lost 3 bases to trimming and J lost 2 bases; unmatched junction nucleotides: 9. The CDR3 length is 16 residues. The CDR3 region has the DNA TGTGCCAGCAGTGACAGCGGGACCCGATCTCAAGAGACCCAGTACTTC. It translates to CASSDSGTRSQETQYF. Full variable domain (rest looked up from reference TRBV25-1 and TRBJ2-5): EADIYQTPRYLVIGTGKKITLECSQTMGHDKMYWYQQDPGMELHLIHYSYGVNSTEKGDLSSESTVSRIRTEHFPLTLESARPSHTSQYLCASSDSGTRSQETQYFGPGTRLLVL.

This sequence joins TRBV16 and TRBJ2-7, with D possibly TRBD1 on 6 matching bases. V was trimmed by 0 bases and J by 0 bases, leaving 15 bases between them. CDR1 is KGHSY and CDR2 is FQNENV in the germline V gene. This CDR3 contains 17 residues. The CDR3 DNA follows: TGTGCCAGCAGCCAATCCCCTGGACAGCTCACCTCCTACGAGCAGTACTTC. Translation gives CASSQSPGQLTSYEQYF.

CDR3 loop: CASTEGGNTGELFF. The CDR3 DNA is TGTGCCAGCACAGAAGGGGGCAACACCGGGGAGCTGTTTTTT. J is TRBJ2-2 and V is TRBV5-4, with 7 bases identical to TRBD1. CDR1 SGHNT and CDR2 YYREEE come from the germline V gene (reference sequence). Losses at the gene ends were 6 bases for V and 2 bases for J; bases not matched to a gene: 4. CDR3 length: 14 residues.

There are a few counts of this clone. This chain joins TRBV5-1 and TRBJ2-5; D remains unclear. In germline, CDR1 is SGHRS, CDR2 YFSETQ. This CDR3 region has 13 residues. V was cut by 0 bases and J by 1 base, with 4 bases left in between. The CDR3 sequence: CASSLGVQETQYF. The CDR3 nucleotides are TGCGCCAGCAGCTTGGGAGTCCAAGAGACCCAGTACTTC.

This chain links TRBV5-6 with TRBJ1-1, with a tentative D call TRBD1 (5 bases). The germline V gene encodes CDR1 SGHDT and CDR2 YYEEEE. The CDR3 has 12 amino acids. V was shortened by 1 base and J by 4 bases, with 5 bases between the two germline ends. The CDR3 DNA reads TGTGCCAGCAGCTTGAGGGGCACTGAAGCTTTCTTT. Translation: CASSLRGTEAFF.

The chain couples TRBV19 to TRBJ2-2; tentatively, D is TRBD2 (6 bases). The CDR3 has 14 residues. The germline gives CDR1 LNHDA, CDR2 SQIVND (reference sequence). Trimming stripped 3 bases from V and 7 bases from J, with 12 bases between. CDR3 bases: TGTGCCAGTAGTATTATCGGGGAGGTCGGGGAGCTGTTTTTT. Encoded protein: CASSIIGEVGELFF.

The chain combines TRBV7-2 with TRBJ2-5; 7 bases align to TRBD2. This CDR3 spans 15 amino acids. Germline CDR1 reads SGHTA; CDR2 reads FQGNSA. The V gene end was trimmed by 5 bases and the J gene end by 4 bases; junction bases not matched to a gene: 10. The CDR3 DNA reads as TGTGCCAGCAGCGGTCGGAGCTCGGGGGGAGAGACCCAGTACTTC. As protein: CASSGRSSGGETQYF.

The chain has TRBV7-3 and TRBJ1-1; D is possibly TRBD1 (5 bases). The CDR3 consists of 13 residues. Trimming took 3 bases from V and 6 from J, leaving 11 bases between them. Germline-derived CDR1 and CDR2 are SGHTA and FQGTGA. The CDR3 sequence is CASSLTEFSEAFF. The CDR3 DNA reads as TGTGCCAGCAGCTTGACAGAATTCTCTGAAGCTTTCTTT. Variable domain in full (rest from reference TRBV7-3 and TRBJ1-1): GAGVSQTPSNKVTEKGKYVELRCDPISGHTALYWYRQSLGQGPEFLIYFQGTGAADDSGLPNDRFFAVRPEGSVSTLKIQRTERGDSAVYLCASSLTEFSEAFFGQGTRLTVV.

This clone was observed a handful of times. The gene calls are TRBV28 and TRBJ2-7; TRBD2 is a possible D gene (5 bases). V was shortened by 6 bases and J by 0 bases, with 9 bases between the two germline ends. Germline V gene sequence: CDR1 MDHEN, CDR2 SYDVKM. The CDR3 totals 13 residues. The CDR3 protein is CASRFRDSYEQYF. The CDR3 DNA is TGTGCCAGCAGGTTTCGGGACTCCTACGAGCAGTACTTC.

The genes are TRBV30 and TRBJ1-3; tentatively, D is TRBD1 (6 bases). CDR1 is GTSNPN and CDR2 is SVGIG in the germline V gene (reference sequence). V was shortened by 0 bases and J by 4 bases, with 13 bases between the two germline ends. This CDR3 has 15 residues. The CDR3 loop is CAWSVWGGIGNTIYF. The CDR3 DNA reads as TGTGCCTGGAGTGTATGGGGGGGCATAGGAAACACCATATATTTT.

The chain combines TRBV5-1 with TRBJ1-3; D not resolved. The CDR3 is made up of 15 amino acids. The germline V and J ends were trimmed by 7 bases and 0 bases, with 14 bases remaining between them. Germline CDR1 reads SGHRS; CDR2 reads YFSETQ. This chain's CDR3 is CASSWSGSSGNTIYF. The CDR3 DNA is TGCGCCAGCTCCTGGTCGGGGAGCTCTGGAAACACCATATATTTT. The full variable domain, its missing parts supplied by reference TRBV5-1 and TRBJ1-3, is KAGVTQTPRYLIKTRGQQVTLSCSPISGHRSVSWYQQTPGQGLQFLFEYFSETQRNKGNFPGRFSGRQFSNSRSEMNVSTLELGDSALYLCASSWSGSSGNTIYFGEGSWLTVV.

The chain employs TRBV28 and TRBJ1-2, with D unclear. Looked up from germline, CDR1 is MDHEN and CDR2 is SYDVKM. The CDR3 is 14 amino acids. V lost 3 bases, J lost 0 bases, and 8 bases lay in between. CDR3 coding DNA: TGTGCCAGCAGTTTGCACGGAGCTAACTATGGCTACACCTTC. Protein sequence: CASSLHGANYGYTF.